Listed here is a single T cell receptor (beta chain). The data stem from a study of blood T cell repertoires in COVID-19. The CDR3 sequence is 15 residues long. The germline V and J ends were trimmed by 5 bases and 5 bases, with 16 bases remaining between them. The germline CDR1 and CDR2 sequences are SEHNR and FQNEAQ (reference sequence). The protocol was immunoSEQ multiplex PCR, while the TCRdb copy is restricted to in-frame clones and leaves out a portion. The sample records about 180,000 clones, about 80% being singletons. Input material: peripheral blood. The J gene is TRBJ2-1, the V gene TRBV7-9; possibly TRBD1 for D (6 bases). This TCR was recovered from a human donor in a cohort sampled during active COVID-19. The CDR3 region has the DNA TGTGCCAGCAGCCGCCAACGACAGGACGACAATGAGCAGTTCTTC. Its protein product is CASSRQRQDDNEQFF.